The 32 T cell receptor beta chains presented below share a single source sample, sequenced in a study of OX40 agonist ivuxolimab in advanced cancers. The table came from immunoSEQ multiplex PCR; TCRdb's copy has only in-frame clones and leaves some out. The repertoire includes tens of thousands of clones, roughly nine tenths of them detected once, and 1.1% sits in the top ten. The specimen was CD4+ or CD8+ T cells sorted from blood, collected in a trial of the OX40 agonist ivuxolimab. These receptors all come from an adult with an advanced solid tumor such as melanoma, head and neck, liver or kidney cancer.

The chain uses TRBV28 and TRBJ2-3; 10 positions agree with TRBD1. The CDR3 loop spans 14 amino acids. The V gene end was trimmed by 6 bases and the J gene end by 4 bases; junction bases not matched to a gene: 4. The V gene's germline CDR1 is MDHEN and CDR2 SYDVKM. CDR3 in amino acids: CASSRDRGSDTQYF. In DNA, the CDR3 is TGTGCCAGCAGCCGGGACAGGGGTTCAGATACGCAGTATTTT.

This sequence joins TRBV2 and TRBJ1-2; D uncertain. V was clipped by 3 bases and J by 2 bases, with 13 bases between them. This CDR3 region has 15 residues. The V gene's germline CDR1 is SNHLY and CDR2 FYNNEI. In nucleotides, the CDR3 is TGTGCCAGCAGTGAGGAGTTAACAGCGAACTATGGCTACACCTTC. Amino acid sequence: CASSEELTANYGYTF.

V usage is TRBV28 and J usage is TRBJ2-6; 7 nucleotides agree with TRBD1. Germline V gene sequence: CDR1 MDHEN, CDR2 SYDVKM. J lost 4 bases, V lost 4 bases, and 7 bases had no gene match. The CDR3 totals 16 residues. CDR3 in DNA: TGTGCCAGCAGTTCAACAGGGGCGCAAGGGGCCAACGTCCTGACTTTC. It is translated as CASSSTGAQGANVLTF.

The rearrangement uses TRBV28 and TRBJ1-1, with D unclear. Germline V gene data show CDR1 as MDHEN and CDR2 as SYDVKM. The CDR3 has 9 residues. Deletions cut 6 bases from V and 11 bases from J, with 7 bases between. CDR3 region: CASSPGAFF. The CDR3 region has the DNA TGTGCCAGCAGCCCCGGGGCTTTCTTT.

This chain joins TRBV19 and TRBJ2-3; D is unresolved. CDR1 and CDR2 from the germline V gene are LNHDA and SQIVND (reference sequence). This CDR3 spans 16 amino acids. V was cut by 6 bases and J by 0 bases, with 16 bases left in between. In nucleotides, the CDR3 is TGTGCCAGTAGCGCGTCTGGACGGACGAGCACAGATACGCAGTATTTT. As protein: CASSASGRTSTDTQYF.

This chain joins TRBV6-5 and TRBJ1-2, with TRBD1 as a possible D gene (5 bases). The germline CDR1 and CDR2 sequences are MNHEY and SVGAGI. The CDR3 is 15 amino acids. Deletions cut 0 bases from V and 4 bases from J, with 12 bases between. The CDR3 nucleotides read TGTGCCAGCAGTTACTCGGGAGAGGGGTTCTATGGCTACACCTTC. It specifies CASSYSGEGFYGYTF.

V is TRBV29-1 and J is TRBJ2-1, with a tentative D call TRBD2 (6 bases). The V end lost 4 bases, the J end lost 2 bases, and 12 bases lay between the germline ends. CDR3 size: 14 residues. Germline lookup yields CDR1 SQVTM and CDR2 ANQGSEA. DNA of the CDR3: TGCAGCGTTGGTGTAGCGGCGGCCTACAATGAGCAGTTCTTC. Translated: CSVGVAAAYNEQFF.

V is TRBV9 and J is TRBJ2-2; D is unresolved. Germline CDR1 and CDR2: SGDLS and YYNGEE. There are 14 residues in the CDR3. Trimming removed 2 bases from V and 2 bases from J, with 7 bases in between. The CDR3 reads CASSVLENTGELFF. The CDR3 DNA reads as TGTGCCAGCAGCGTCTTGGAAAACACCGGGGAGCTGTTTTTT.

This clone was seen only once. The rearrangement joins TRBV4-3 to TRBJ2-3, with 10 bases lining up with TRBD2. The trim removed 0 bases at V and 5 bases at J, leaving 5 bases unmatched. This CDR3 comprises 16 residues. The germline V gene encodes CDR1 LGHNA and CDR2 YSLEER. The chain's CDR3 is CASSQDLAGARDTQYF. Written as DNA, the CDR3 is TGCGCCAGCAGCCAAGATCTAGCGGGAGCAAGAGATACGCAGTATTTT.

The gene calls are TRBV7-6 and TRBJ1-1; 9 positions agree with TRBD1. Unmatched junction bases numbered 8, after V lost 2 bases and J lost 1 base. In germline, CDR1 is SGHVS, CDR2 FNYEAQ. This CDR3 is 17 amino acids long. This CDR3 reads CASSLTGGQGGNTEAFF. The CDR3 DNA follows: TGTGCCAGCAGCTTAACAGGGGGACAGGGTGGGAACACTGAAGCTTTCTTT.

This clone was counted a few times. This chain uses TRBV29-1 with TRBJ1-2, with a tentative D call TRBD1 (5 bases). The germline CDR1 and CDR2 sequences are SQVTM and ANQGSEA. The CDR3 covers 15 residues. Between the trimmed V and J ends, which lost 3 bases and 4 bases, there was a span of 18 bases. CDR3 nucleotide sequence: TGCAGCGTTGAGGGGCAGGAACCGATATCCTATGGCTACACCTTC. Protein sequence: CSVEGQEPISYGYTF.

The V gene is TRBV19, the J gene TRBJ2-1; TRBD1 is a possible D gene (6 bases). The V gene's germline CDR1 is LNHDA and CDR2 SQIVND (reference sequence). V gave up 9 bases and J gave up 5 bases, with 14 bases separating them. This CDR3 region has 13 residues. CDR3 nucleotide sequence: TGTGCCAGCCGAACAAACAGGGACAATGAGCAGTTCTTC. Encoded protein: CASRTNRDNEQFF.

The chain combines TRBV19 with TRBJ2-1; 12 nucleotides align to TRBD2. The CDR3 consists of 16 residues. Trimming removed 5 bases from V and 1 base from J; junction bases left unmatched: 3. The germline V gene has CDR1 LNHDA and CDR2 SQIVND (reference sequence). The DNA for the CDR3 is TGTGCCAGTAGTTCAACTAGCGGGGGGTCCTACAATGAGCAGTTCTTC. Amino acids: CASSSTSGGSYNEQFF.

The gene calls are TRBV6-5 and TRBJ2-7, with 8 bases that match TRBD1. J was trimmed by 0 bases and V by 6 bases; bases with no gene match: 4. CDR1 is MNHEY and CDR2 is SVGAGI in the germline V gene. The CDR3 is 14 residues long. CDR3 coding DNA: TGTGCCAGCAGGCAGGGGGCTAGCTCCTACGAGCAGTACTTC. This translates into CASRQGASSYEQYF.

The chain carries TRBV19 and TRBJ1-5; D call uncertain. The CDR3 covers 15 residues. Trimming shortened V by 3 bases and J by 2 bases, and 11 bases separated the two germline ends. The V gene's germline CDR1 is LNHDA and CDR2 SQIVND (reference sequence). The CDR3 protein is CASSMSGGRNQPQHF. The DNA of the CDR3 is TGTGCCAGTAGTATGTCGGGTGGGCGCAATCAGCCCCAGCATTTT.

The chain links TRBV28 to TRBJ1-1; 9 positions match TRBD1. Germline CDR1 MDHEN, CDR2 SYDVKM. The CDR3 length is 15 residues. With 4 bases clipped from V and 5 bases from J, the junction kept 8 bases outside the gene matches. The CDR3 is CASSSWDREYTEAFF. The CDR3 nucleotides are TGTGCCAGCAGTTCCTGGGACAGGGAGTATACTGAAGCTTTCTTT.

The chain is built from TRBV27 and TRBJ2-1, with 13 bases aligning to TRBD2. The CDR3 totals 16 residues. Germline V gene data show CDR1 as MNHEY and CDR2 as SMNVEV (reference sequence). The junction had 6 bases not matched to a gene; V was cut back by 8 bases and J by 2 bases. The CDR3 protein is CASRGLAGQAYNEQFF. The CDR3 nucleotides are TGTGCCAGCCGGGGACTAGCGGGACAAGCCTACAATGAGCAGTTCTTC.

The chain is built from TRBV11-2 and TRBJ2-1, with D possibly TRBD2 on 6 matching bases. Trimming shortened V by 3 bases and J by 15 bases, and 12 bases separated the two germline ends. CDR3 length: 11 residues. CDR1 is SGHAT and CDR2 is FQNNGV in the germline V gene. The CDR3 DNA sequence: TGTGCCAGCAGCTTTGGGACTCGACCGTTCTTC. The encoded protein is CASSFGTRPFF.

The chain combines TRBV18 with TRBJ2-1; perhaps D is TRBD1 or TRBD2 (5 bases each). The germline V and J ends were trimmed by 3 bases and 5 bases, with 8 bases remaining between them. CDR1 and CDR2 (germline): KGHSH, LQKENI. The CDR3 is 13 residues long. CDR3 residues: CASSPGTDNEQFF. CDR3 DNA: TGTGCCAGCTCACCCGGGACCGACAATGAGCAGTTCTTC.

The V gene is TRBV7-2, the J gene TRBJ1-2, with D maybe TRBD1 (5 bases). There are 12 residues in the CDR3. The germline gives CDR1 SGHTA, CDR2 FQGNSA. V lost 5 bases, J lost 5 bases, and 9 bases lay in between. The CDR3 here is CASSTAGYGYTF. The CDR3 nucleotides read TGTGCCAGCAGCACAGCAGGGTATGGCTACACCTTC.

This clone was observed a few times. V is TRBV18 and J is TRBJ1-4; unclear D gene. V lost 0 bases and J 0 bases, leaving 2 bases between the germline ends. The CDR3 runs to 14 residues. CDR1 KGHSH and CDR2 LQKENI come from the germline V gene. The CDR3 protein is CASSPPSTNEKLFF. Written as DNA, the CDR3 is TGTGCCAGCTCACCACCCTCAACTAATGAAAAACTGTTTTTT.

This rearrangement joins TRBV7-9 to TRBJ2-7; possible D gene TRBD1, 6 bases. Germline CDR1 SEHNR, CDR2 FQNEAQ (reference sequence). With 5 bases removed from V and 2 bases from J, the gap between germline ends came to 13 bases. This CDR3 has 14 amino acids. For the CDR3, the DNA is TGTGCCAGCAGCCCACAGGGTGGAACCTACGAGCAGTACTTC. Its protein is CASSPQGGTYEQYF.

This clone was found once. The chain links TRBV5-6 to TRBJ2-5; 7 bases are a match to TRBD2. The CDR3 spans 17 residues. Germline CDR1 and CDR2: SGHDT and YYEEEE. V shed 2 bases and J 5 bases; nucleotides not matched to a gene: 15. CDR3 sequence: CASSFMRGRGLGETQYF. The DNA of the CDR3 is TGTGCCAGCAGCTTTATGCGCGGGAGAGGTTTGGGGGAGACCCAGTACTTC. Full variable domain (remainder filled in from reference TRBV5-6 and TRBJ2-5): DAGVTQSPTHLIKTRGQQVTLRCSPKSGHDTVSWYQQALGQGPQFIFQYYEEEERQRGNFPDRFSGHQFPNYSSELNVNALLLGDSALYLCASSFMRGRGLGETQYFGPGTRLLVL.

The J gene is TRBJ2-2, the V gene TRBV5-6; 8 bases map to TRBD1. Germline V gives CDR1 SGHDT, CDR2 YYEEEE. V trimming: 4 bases; J trimming: 6 bases; junction bases outside the gene matches: 11. This CDR3 spans 16 amino acids. The CDR3 region is CASSTDRGREAGELFF. The CDR3 DNA reads TGTGCCAGCAGCACAGACAGGGGAAGGGAGGCCGGGGAGCTGTTTTTT.

This clone showed up just once. V is TRBV19 and J is TRBJ2-5; unclear D gene. V was pared by 3 bases and J by 5 bases, with 4 bases between. CDR1 and CDR2 from the germline V gene are LNHDA and SQIVND (reference sequence). The CDR3 loop spans 11 amino acids. CDR3 residues: CASSMGETQYF. As DNA, the CDR3 is TGTGCCAGTAGTATGGGCGAGACCCAGTACTTC.

The gene calls are TRBV7-2 and TRBJ1-5; TRBD1 matches at 8 bases. This CDR3 is 15 amino acids long. Trimming took 1 base from V and 6 from J; bases not matched to a gene: 5. Per the germline V gene, CDR1 is SGHTA and CDR2 is FQGNSA. CDR3 DNA: TGTGCCAGCAGCTTAGGTAACAGGGGGTTTCAGCCCCAGCATTTT. Its translation is CASSLGNRGFQPQHF.

This chain connects TRBV30 to TRBJ1-1; D unclear. The CDR3 has 14 amino acids. Trimming removed 4 bases from V and 2 bases from J, with 14 bases in between. Germline V lookup: CDR1 GTSNPN, CDR2 SVGIG (reference sequence). The CDR3 loop reads CAWTWTRYNTEAFF. The CDR3 DNA reads TGTGCCTGGACCTGGACTCGGTATAACACTGAAGCTTTCTTT.

CDR3 in amino acids: CASSQERQETQYF. CDR3 nucleotides: TGTGCCAGCAGCCAAGAGAGGCAAGAGACCCAGTACTTC. V gene TRBV4-2 combines with J gene TRBJ2-5; unclear D gene. The CDR3 runs to 13 residues. V lost 0 bases to trimming and J lost 2 bases, with 4 bases between them. CDR1 is LGHNA and CDR2 is YNFKEQ in the germline V gene.

This clone was detected a few times. The chain links TRBV5-1 to TRBJ2-1; 8 bases are shared with TRBD2. The CDR3 sequence is 14 residues long. Germline-derived CDR1 and CDR2 are SGHRS and YFSETQ. V dropped 4 bases and J dropped 5; count of bases not matched to a gene: 5. The CDR3 spells CASSRSGRNNEQFF. CDR3 nucleotide sequence: TGCGCCAGCAGCAGAAGCGGGAGAAACAATGAGCAGTTCTTC.

V usage is TRBV2 and J usage is TRBJ2-7; 7 bases agree with TRBD1. Germline CDR1 and CDR2: SNHLY and FYNNEI. V trimming: 11 bases; J trimming: 3 bases; junction bases outside the gene matches: 7. This CDR3 contains 12 residues. CDR3 sequence reads: CAHGAGGYEQYF. CDR3 nucleotide sequence: TGTGCCCACGGGGCAGGGGGCTACGAGCAGTACTTC.

The chain uses TRBV11-2 and TRBJ1-2; no clear D gene. The CDR3 has 12 amino acids. Trimming removed 7 bases from V and 4 bases from J, with 10 bases in between. CDR1 and CDR2 (germline): SGHAT, FQNNGV. The CDR3 bases are TGTGCCAGCACAAAACGGGTCTATGGCTACACCTTC. As protein: CASTKRVYGYTF.

Here the CDR3 DNA reads TGTGCCAGCGAGACACAGGGGTCAGAGACCCAGTACTTC. This sequence encodes CASETQGSETQYF. The chain joins TRBV28 to TRBJ2-5; 7 bases are a match to TRBD1. Trimming at V came to 8 bases and at J to 4 bases, leaving 7 bases not matched to a gene. In germline, CDR1 is MDHEN, CDR2 SYDVKM. The CDR3 contains 13 residues.